This entry concerns a single TCR beta chain. This sample was included in a study of blood T cells in healthy people across ages. The CDR3 is 11 amino acids. V was cut by 5 bases and J by 4 bases, with 2 bases left in between. Germline V gives CDR1 MGHRA, CDR2 YSYEKL. Primed by a sample-barcoded 5' primer and a J-beta primer mix, a second PCR proceeded for about 6 to 12 cycles. One entry per CDR3 protein results from TCRdb running MiXCR on the 5' RACE reads. The sample has approximately 810,000 distinct CDR3 sequences; around 26% are singletons. The chain joins TRBV4-1 to TRBJ1-4; no reliable D call. The receptor was isolated from a woman older than 75 in good health. The sequenced sample consisted of blood. The CDR3 DNA reads as TGCGCCAGCAGCTATAATGAAAAACTGTTTTTT. Translation: CASSYNEKLFF.